These T cell receptor beta chains were read from a single sample in a study of T-cell reconstitution after alpha-beta-depleted transplantation in children. TCRdb recomputed calls from the PCR reads with MiXCR, one row per CDR3 protein. The table lists about 980,000 distinct CDR3 sequences, 25% to 30% of them singletons. Sample: PBMCs, mostly from graft donor cells, taken 360 days after TCRalphabeta/CD19-depleted stem cell transplant. The receptor source for this set is a boy in the first two years of life who had a stem cell transplant for SCID, so the T cells may come from the graft donor. The CDR3 runs from the conserved cysteine through the conserved F or W. A D gene is named only where the DNA matches it firmly. Size is stated for part of the rows, as once, few or many counts, or as a class when the clone is expanded.

D gene: .; J gene: TRBJ2-7; V gene: TRBV20-1; clone size: few; CDR3 protein: CSARDPYRYEQYF; CDR3 DNA: TGCAGTGCTAGAGATCCCTACCGCTACGAGCAGTACTTC
D gene: TRBD1; J gene: TRBJ2-7; V gene: TRBV28; clone size: few; CDR3 protein: CASSLSADRGAYEQYF; CDR3 DNA: TGTGCCAGCAGTTTATCTGCGGACAGGGGGGCCTACGAGCAGTACTTC
D gene: TRBD1; J gene: TRBJ2-7; V gene: TRBV20-1; clone size: few; CDR3 protein: CSARDRTGLLAEQYF; CDR3 DNA: TGCAGTGCTAGAGATCGGACAGGCCTGTTAGCCGAGCAGTACTTC
D gene: .; J gene: TRBJ1-3; V gene: TRBV20-1; clone size: few; CDR3 protein: CSARSRDSSSGNTIYF; CDR3 DNA: TGCAGTGCTAGATCCCGGGACTCGAGCTCTGGAAACACCATATATTTT
D gene: TRBD1; J gene: TRBJ1-1; V gene: TRBV7-9; clone size: few; CDR3 protein: CASSPYRGGSGAEAFF; CDR3 DNA: TGTGCCAGCAGCCCCTACAGGGGCGGCTCAGGGGCTGAAGCTTTCTTT
D gene: .; J gene: TRBJ1-1; V gene: TRBV6-5; clone size: few; CDR3 protein: CASSYSISPRRALNTEAFF; CDR3 DNA: TGTGCCAGCAGTTACTCGATTTCCCCTCGGCGGGCCCTGAACACTGAAGCTTTCTTT
D gene: .; J gene: TRBJ2-5; V gene: TRBV12-3/TRBV12-4; clone size: few; CDR3 protein: CASSYAGAGEETQYF; CDR3 DNA: TGTGCCAGCAGTTACGCAGGGGCCGGGGAGGAGACCCAGTACTTC
D gene: .; J gene: TRBJ1-6; V gene: TRBV9; clone size: .; CDR3 protein: CASSATPESAPLHF; CDR3 DNA: TGTGCCAGCAGCGCCACCCCCGAATCGGCACCCCTCCACTTT
D gene: .; J gene: TRBJ1-6; V gene: TRBV15; clone size: .; CDR3 protein: CATGAGWNSPLHF; CDR3 DNA: TGTGCCACCGGCGCAGGGTGGAATTCACCCCTCCACTTT
D gene: .; J gene: TRBJ1-1; V gene: TRBV21-1; clone size: .; CDR3 protein: CASSKLPSGGTEAFF; CDR3 DNA: TGTGCCAGCAGCAAACTACCGTCAGGGGGCACTGAAGCTTTCTTT
D gene: .; J gene: TRBJ1-2; V gene: TRBV12-3/TRBV12-4; clone size: .; CDR3 protein: CASSLDWASNYGYTF; CDR3 DNA: TGTGCCAGCAGTTTAGACTGGGCCAGCAACTATGGCTACACCTTC
D gene: TRBD1; J gene: TRBJ1-1; V gene: TRBV5-1; clone size: .; CDR3 protein: CASSIQGLGPEAFF; CDR3 DNA: TGCGCCAGCAGTATACAGGGGCTGGGCCCTGAAGCTTTCTTT
D gene: TRBD1; J gene: TRBJ1-1; V gene: TRBV10-3; clone size: few; CDR3 protein: CAISGQGAAEAFF; CDR3 DNA: TGTGCCATCAGTGGACAGGGGGCGGCTGAAGCTTTCTTT
D gene: .; J gene: TRBJ1-2; V gene: TRBV9; clone size: few; CDR3 protein: CASSVRGDGAGYTF; CDR3 DNA: TGTGCCAGCAGCGTAAGGGGTGATGGAGCCGGCTACACCTTC
D gene: .; J gene: TRBJ2-7; V gene: TRBV12-5; clone size: few; CDR3 protein: CASGLGLSSTYEQYF; CDR3 DNA: TGTGCTAGTGGTTTAGGACTCTCCTCCACCTACGAGCAGTACTTC
D gene: .; J gene: TRBJ1-1; V gene: TRBV5-1; clone size: .; CDR3 protein: CASSLAKVTPGITEAFF; CDR3 DNA: TGCGCCAGCAGCTTGGCCAAAGTTACACCCGGGATTACTGAAGCTTTCTTT
D gene: TRBD1; J gene: TRBJ2-1; V gene: TRBV12-3/TRBV12-4; clone size: few; CDR3 protein: CASSGTGDNHNEQFF; CDR3 DNA: TGTGCCAGCAGTGGGACAGGGGACAACCACAATGAGCAGTTCTTC
D gene: .; J gene: TRBJ2-7; V gene: TRBV5-6; clone size: few; CDR3 protein: CASSPRHGPYEQYF; CDR3 DNA: TGTGCCAGCAGCCCCCGCCATGGTCCCTACGAGCAGTACTTC
D gene: TRBD2; J gene: TRBJ2-3; V gene: TRBV6-5; clone size: few; CDR3 protein: CASSYGLGGGTDTQYF; CDR3 DNA: TGTGCCAGCAGTTACGGACTAGGAGGTGGCACAGATACGCAGTATTTT
D gene: .; J gene: TRBJ2-7; V gene: TRBV28; clone size: many; CDR3 protein: CASRAGPGAYEQYF; CDR3 DNA: TGTGCCAGCAGAGCCGGGCCTGGGGCCTACGAGCAGTACTTC
D gene: .; J gene: TRBJ1-1; V gene: TRBV12-3/TRBV12-4; clone size: .; CDR3 protein: CASKNRRNTEAFF; CDR3 DNA: TGTGCCAGCAAGAACAGGAGAAATACTGAAGCTTTCTTT
D gene: .; J gene: TRBJ1-2; V gene: TRBV4-1; clone size: .; CDR3 protein: CASSQNGGTYGYTF; CDR3 DNA: TGCGCCAGCAGCCAAAACGGAGGAACCTATGGCTACACCTTC
D gene: .; J gene: TRBJ1-2; V gene: TRBV7-2; clone size: few; CDR3 protein: CASSIHGGPRKGYGYTF; CDR3 DNA: TGTGCCAGCAGCATACATGGGGGGCCCAGGAAGGGCTATGGCTACACCTTC
D gene: TRBD2; J gene: TRBJ2-3; V gene: TRBV5-1; clone size: .; CDR3 protein: CASSLQRTRSTDTQYF; CDR3 DNA: TGCGCCAGCAGCTTGCAAAGGACTAGGTCCACAGATACGCAGTATTTT
D gene: .; J gene: TRBJ2-2; V gene: TRBV7-2; clone size: .; CDR3 protein: CASSEQGGVGELFF; CDR3 DNA: TGTGCCAGCAGCGAACAGGGAGGGGTCGGGGAGCTGTTTTTT
D gene: .; J gene: TRBJ2-5; V gene: TRBV5-1; clone size: few; CDR3 protein: CASSFTPGGIGETQYF; CDR3 DNA: TGCGCCAGCAGCTTTACCCCGGGCGGGATCGGAGAGACCCAGTACTTC
D gene: TRBD1; J gene: TRBJ2-7; V gene: TRBV6-5; clone size: .; CDR3 protein: CASSYYRTGGLIYEQYF; CDR3 DNA: TGTGCCAGCAGTTACTATCGGACAGGGGGCCTAATTTACGAGCAGTACTTC
D gene: .; J gene: TRBJ1-3; V gene: TRBV20-1; clone size: .; CDR3 protein: CSARYGDTIYF; CDR3 DNA: TGCAGTGCTAGATATGGGGACACCATATATTTT
D gene: .; J gene: TRBJ2-7; V gene: TRBV9; clone size: few; CDR3 protein: CASSAGAGQGYEQYF; CDR3 DNA: TGTGCCAGCAGCGCCGGCGCGGGGCAAGGCTACGAGCAGTACTTC
D gene: TRBD1; J gene: TRBJ2-5; V gene: TRBV28; clone size: few; CDR3 protein: CASSLSTGTGEETQYF; CDR3 DNA: TGTGCCAGCAGTTTGTCCACCGGGACAGGGGAGGAGACCCAGTACTTC
D gene: .; J gene: TRBJ1-2; V gene: TRBV10-3; clone size: .; CDR3 protein: CAISDGTREPNYGYTF; CDR3 DNA: TGTGCCATCAGTGATGGGACAAGGGAACCTAACTATGGCTACACCTTC
D gene: .; J gene: TRBJ2-7; V gene: TRBV29-1; clone size: .; CDR3 protein: CSVALSGYEQYF; CDR3 DNA: TGCAGCGTTGCGCTAAGCGGCTACGAGCAGTACTTC
D gene: TRBD2; J gene: TRBJ2-2; V gene: TRBV7-9; clone size: .; CDR3 protein: CASSVPSGGNTGELFF; CDR3 DNA: TGTGCCAGCAGCGTCCCTAGCGGGGGGAACACCGGGGAGCTGTTTTTT
D gene: .; J gene: TRBJ2-7; V gene: TRBV28; clone size: few; CDR3 protein: CASSGTADSYEQYF; CDR3 DNA: TGTGCCAGCAGTGGGACCGCCGACTCCTACGAGCAGTACTTC
D gene: TRBD2; J gene: TRBJ2-7; V gene: TRBV3-1; clone size: few; CDR3 protein: CASCLAGRYEQYF; CDR3 DNA: TGTGCCAGCTGCCTAGCGGGGCGGTACGAGCAGTACTTC
D gene: TRBD2; J gene: TRBJ2-1; V gene: TRBV27; clone size: .; CDR3 protein: CASSVLAAYNEQFF; CDR3 DNA: TGTGCCAGCAGTGTTCTAGCGGCATACAATGAGCAGTTCTTC
D gene: TRBD1; J gene: TRBJ2-1; V gene: TRBV4-2; clone size: .; CDR3 protein: CASKVGDSYNEQFF; CDR3 DNA: TGTGCCAGCAAGGTAGGGGACAGCTACAATGAGCAGTTCTTC
D gene: .; J gene: TRBJ1-2; V gene: TRBV28; clone size: .; CDR3 protein: CASRASSGARGYTF; CDR3 DNA: TGTGCCAGCAGAGCCTCGTCGGGGGCACGAGGCTACACCTTC
D gene: .; J gene: TRBJ2-1; V gene: TRBV7-7; clone size: few; CDR3 protein: CASSLDRAREQFF; CDR3 DNA: TGTGCCAGCAGCTTAGACAGGGCAAGGGAGCAGTTCTTC
D gene: TRBD2; J gene: TRBJ2-5; V gene: TRBV10-3; clone size: .; CDR3 protein: CAISRTSGETQYF; CDR3 DNA: TGTGCCATCAGCAGGACTAGCGGGGAGACCCAGTACTTC
D gene: .; J gene: TRBJ2-2; V gene: TRBV12-3/TRBV12-4; clone size: few; CDR3 protein: CASNHPRLTGELFF; CDR3 DNA: TGTGCCAGCAATCACCCTCGGCTCACCGGGGAGCTGTTTTTT
D gene: .; J gene: TRBJ2-7; V gene: TRBV7-9; clone size: few; CDR3 protein: CASSLALPGVEQYF; CDR3 DNA: TGTGCCAGCAGCTTAGCACTACCGGGGGTCGAGCAGTACTTC
D gene: .; J gene: TRBJ1-6; V gene: TRBV28; clone size: .; CDR3 protein: CASSFGGGRNSPLHF; CDR3 DNA: TGTGCCAGCAGTTTTGGGGGGGGGAGGAATTCACCCCTCCACTTT
D gene: TRBD1; J gene: TRBJ2-5; V gene: TRBV7-9; clone size: .; CDR3 protein: CASSSGQGVETQYF; CDR3 DNA: TGTGCCAGCAGCTCCGGACAGGGCGTGGAGACCCAGTACTTC
D gene: .; J gene: TRBJ2-7; V gene: TRBV12-3/TRBV12-4; clone size: .; CDR3 protein: CASSFLEGGAYEQYF; CDR3 DNA: TGTGCCAGCAGTTTTTTGGAGGGCGGGGCCTACGAGCAGTACTTC
D gene: .; J gene: TRBJ2-5; V gene: TRBV18; clone size: few; CDR3 protein: CASSPGAGRETQYF; CDR3 DNA: TGTGCCAGCTCACCCGGGGCAGGGCGAGAGACCCAGTACTTC
D gene: TRBD1; J gene: TRBJ2-1; V gene: TRBV12-3/TRBV12-4; clone size: few; CDR3 protein: CASSLSVQGVNNEQFF; CDR3 DNA: TGTGCCAGCAGTTTATCCGTCCAGGGGGTAAACAATGAGCAGTTCTTC
D gene: TRBD2; J gene: TRBJ2-3; V gene: TRBV12-3/TRBV12-4; clone size: few; CDR3 protein: CASSLGGRGGFTDTQYF; CDR3 DNA: TGTGCCAGCAGTTTAGGCGGGCGGGGGGGCTTCACAGATACGCAGTATTTT
D gene: .; J gene: TRBJ1-5; V gene: TRBV19; clone size: .; CDR3 protein: CASSSNRNQPQHF; CDR3 DNA: TGTGCCAGTAGTTCTAATCGGAATCAGCCCCAGCATTTT
D gene: .; J gene: TRBJ2-1; V gene: TRBV24-1; clone size: few; CDR3 protein: CATSGGVSSYTYNEQFF; CDR3 DNA: TGTGCCACCAGTGGGGGGGTTTCCAGCTACACCTACAATGAGCAGTTCTTC